The clone carrying this TCR beta chain was recorded a few times. Its target is unknown. This sample was included in a study of T cell repertoires in cytomegalovirus infection. As for the study in general: Alongside well-studied HLA-B-restricted CMV epitopes, recently identified HLA-C-restricted CMV epitopes were also used. It was the public TCR beta signatures that indicated both CMV infection and matching HLA type.

Overall study results and limits: Identification of carriers of CMV plus the relevant HLA was performed using cumulative public TCR beta family frequency. HLA-C-restricted, CMV-specific TCR beta clonotypes were dominant ex vivo.

In TCRdb, the reads were re-called with MiXCR into one record per CDR3 protein. Here the sample spans approximately 300,000 distinct CDR3 sequences, approximately 25% being singletons. Sequencing was performed on cultured PBMCs, taken from culture after CMV antigen stimulation. The receptor was derived from a human donor in good health (CMV status not recorded). Some clones in this sample may be carry-over from other donors' samples.

The CDR3 protein is CSALAGESGTDTQYF. The CDR3 bases are TGCAGTGCACTAGCGGGAGAAAGTGGCACAGATACGCAGTATTTT. The V and J genes are TRBV20-1 and TRBJ2-3, with 11 bases matching TRBD2. The J segment lost 1 base and the V segment lost 6 bases, leaving 6 bases of the junction unmatched. Per germline, CDR1 DFQATT and CDR2 SNEGSKA (reference sequence). The length of the CDR3 is 15 residues.